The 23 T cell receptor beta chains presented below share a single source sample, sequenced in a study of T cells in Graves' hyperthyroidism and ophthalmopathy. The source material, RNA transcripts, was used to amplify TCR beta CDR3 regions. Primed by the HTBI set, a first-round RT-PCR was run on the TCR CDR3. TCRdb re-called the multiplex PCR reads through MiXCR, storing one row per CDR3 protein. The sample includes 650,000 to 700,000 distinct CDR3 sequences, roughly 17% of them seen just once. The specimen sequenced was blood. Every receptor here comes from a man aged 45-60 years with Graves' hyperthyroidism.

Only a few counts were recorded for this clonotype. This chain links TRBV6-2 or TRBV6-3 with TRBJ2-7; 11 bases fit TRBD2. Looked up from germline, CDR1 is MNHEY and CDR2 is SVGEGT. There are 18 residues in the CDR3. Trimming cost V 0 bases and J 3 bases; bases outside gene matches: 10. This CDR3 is CASSYSSPTLAGGYEQYF. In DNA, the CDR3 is TGTGCCAGCAGTTACTCGTCCCCGACCCTAGCGGGAGGCTACGAGCAGTACTTC.

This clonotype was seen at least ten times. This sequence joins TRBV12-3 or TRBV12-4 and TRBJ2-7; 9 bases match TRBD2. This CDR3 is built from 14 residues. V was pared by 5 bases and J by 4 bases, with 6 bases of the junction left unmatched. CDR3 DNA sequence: TGTGCCAGCAGTAATAGCGGGAGTCGGTACGAGCAGTACTTC. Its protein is CASSNSGSRYEQYF.

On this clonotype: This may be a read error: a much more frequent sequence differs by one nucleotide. CDR3 DNA: TGTGCCAGCAGTTACAGGGGGCGCTTAGAGGGTGAAAAACTGTCTTTT. It yields the protein CASSYRGRLEGEKLSF. The V and J genes are TRBV6-2 or TRBV6-3 and TRBJ1-4; TRBD1 aligns across 7 bases. CDR1 and CDR2 from the germline V gene are MNHEY and SVGEGT. The CDR3 runs to 16 residues.

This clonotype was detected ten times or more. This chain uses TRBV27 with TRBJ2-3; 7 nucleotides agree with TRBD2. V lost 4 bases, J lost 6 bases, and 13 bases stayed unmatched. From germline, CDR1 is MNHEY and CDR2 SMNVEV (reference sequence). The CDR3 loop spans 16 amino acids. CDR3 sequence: CASSWPGGGGRDTQYF. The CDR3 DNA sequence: TGTGCCAGCAGTTGGCCGGGGGGTGGTGGGCGGGATACGCAGTATTTT.

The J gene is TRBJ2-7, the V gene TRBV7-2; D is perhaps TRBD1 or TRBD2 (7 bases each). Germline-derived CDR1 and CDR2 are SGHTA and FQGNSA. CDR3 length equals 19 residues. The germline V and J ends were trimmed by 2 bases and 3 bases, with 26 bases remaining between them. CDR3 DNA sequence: TGTGCCAGCAGCTTACGGTCGGGGGTGAGCGGGACAGTCCTCTACGAGCAGTACTTC. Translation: CASSLRSGVSGTVLYEQYF.

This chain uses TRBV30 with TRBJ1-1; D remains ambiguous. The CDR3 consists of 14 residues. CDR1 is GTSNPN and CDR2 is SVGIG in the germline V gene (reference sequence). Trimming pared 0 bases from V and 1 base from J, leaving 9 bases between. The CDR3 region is CAWSVSSGNTEAFF. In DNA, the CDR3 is TGTGCCTGGAGTGTATCATCGGGGAACACTGAAGCTTTCTTT.

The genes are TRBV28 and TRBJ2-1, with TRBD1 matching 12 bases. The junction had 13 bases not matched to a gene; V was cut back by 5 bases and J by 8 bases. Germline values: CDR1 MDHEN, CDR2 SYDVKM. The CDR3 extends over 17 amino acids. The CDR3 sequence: CASSQLTGTGGFDEQFF. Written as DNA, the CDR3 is TGTGCCAGCAGTCAACTAACCGGGACAGGGGGCTTCGATGAGCAGTTCTTC.

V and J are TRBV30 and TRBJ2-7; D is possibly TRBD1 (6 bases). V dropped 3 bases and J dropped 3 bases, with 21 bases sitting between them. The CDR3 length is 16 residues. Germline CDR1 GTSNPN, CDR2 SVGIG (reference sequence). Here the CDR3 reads CAWSNYPETGNYEQYF. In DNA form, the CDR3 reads TGTGCCTGGAGCAATTACCCCGAAACAGGGAACTACGAGCAGTACTTC.

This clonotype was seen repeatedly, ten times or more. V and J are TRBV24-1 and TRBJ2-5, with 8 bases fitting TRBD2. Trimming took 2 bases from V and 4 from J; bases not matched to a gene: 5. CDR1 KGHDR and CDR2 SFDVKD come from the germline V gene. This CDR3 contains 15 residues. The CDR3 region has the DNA TGTGCCACCAGTGATTCGGGACTAGTTCTAGAGACCCAGTACTTC. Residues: CATSDSGLVLETQYF.

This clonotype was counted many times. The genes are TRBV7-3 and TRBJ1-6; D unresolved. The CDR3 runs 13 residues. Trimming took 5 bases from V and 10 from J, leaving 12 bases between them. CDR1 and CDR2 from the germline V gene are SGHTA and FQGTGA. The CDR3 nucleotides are TGTGCCAGCAGCGCAGGACTAGACTCACCCCTCCACTTT. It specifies CASSAGLDSPLHF. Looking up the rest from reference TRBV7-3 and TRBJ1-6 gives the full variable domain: GAGVSQTPSNKVTEKGKYVELRCDPISGHTALYWYRQSLGQGPEFLIYFQGTGAADDSGLPNDRFFAVRPEGSVSTLKIQRTERGDSAVYLCASSAGLDSPLHFGNGTRLTVT.

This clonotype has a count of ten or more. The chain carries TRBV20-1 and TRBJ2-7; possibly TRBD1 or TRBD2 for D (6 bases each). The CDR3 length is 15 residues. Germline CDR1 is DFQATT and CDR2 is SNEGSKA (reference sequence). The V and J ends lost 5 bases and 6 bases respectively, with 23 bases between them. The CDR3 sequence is CSAGGGRARDGEQYF. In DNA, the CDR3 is TGCAGTGCTGGTGGGGGGCGGGCTAGAGATGGCGAGCAGTACTTC.

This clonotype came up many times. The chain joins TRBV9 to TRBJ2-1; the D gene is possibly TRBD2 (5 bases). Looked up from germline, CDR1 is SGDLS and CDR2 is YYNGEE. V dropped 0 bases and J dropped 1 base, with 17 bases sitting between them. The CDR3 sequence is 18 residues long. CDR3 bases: TGTGCCAGCAGCGTAGGAGCGGATGTCTCCTTATCCTACAATGAGCAGTTCTTC. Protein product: CASSVGADVSLSYNEQFF.

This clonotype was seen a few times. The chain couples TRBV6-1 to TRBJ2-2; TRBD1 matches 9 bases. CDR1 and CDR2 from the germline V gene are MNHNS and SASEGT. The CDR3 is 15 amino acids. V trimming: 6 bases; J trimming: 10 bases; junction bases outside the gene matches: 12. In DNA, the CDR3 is TGTGCCAGCAGACCGGGACAGGGCGTTTCAGCGGAGCTGTTTTTT. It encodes CASRPGQGVSAELFF.

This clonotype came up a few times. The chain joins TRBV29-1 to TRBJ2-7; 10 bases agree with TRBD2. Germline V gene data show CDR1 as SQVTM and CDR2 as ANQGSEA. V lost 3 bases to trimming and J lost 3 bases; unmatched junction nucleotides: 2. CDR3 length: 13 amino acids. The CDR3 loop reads CSVETSGFYEQYF. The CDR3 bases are TGCAGCGTTGAGACTAGCGGGTTCTACGAGCAGTACTTC.

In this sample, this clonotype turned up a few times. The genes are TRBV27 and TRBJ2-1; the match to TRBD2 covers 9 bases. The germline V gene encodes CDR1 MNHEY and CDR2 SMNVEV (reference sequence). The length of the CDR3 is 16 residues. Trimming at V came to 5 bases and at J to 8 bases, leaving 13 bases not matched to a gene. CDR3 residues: CASSPPAGGPGHEQFF. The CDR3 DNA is TGTGCCAGCAGTCCCCCGGCGGGAGGGCCCGGACATGAGCAGTTCTTC.

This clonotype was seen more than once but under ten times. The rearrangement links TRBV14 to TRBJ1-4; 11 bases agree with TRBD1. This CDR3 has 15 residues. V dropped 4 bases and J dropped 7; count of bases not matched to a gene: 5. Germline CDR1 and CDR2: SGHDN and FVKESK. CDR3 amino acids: CASSPRTGGFEKLFF. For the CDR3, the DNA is TGTGCCAGCAGCCCCAGGACAGGGGGCTTTGAAAAACTGTTTTTT.

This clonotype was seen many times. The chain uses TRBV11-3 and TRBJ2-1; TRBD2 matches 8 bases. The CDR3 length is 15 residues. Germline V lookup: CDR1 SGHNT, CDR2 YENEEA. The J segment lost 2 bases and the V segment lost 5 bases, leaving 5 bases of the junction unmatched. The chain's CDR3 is CASSGGRSTYNEQFF. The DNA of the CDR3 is TGTGCCAGCAGCGGCGGGAGGTCGACCTACAATGAGCAGTTCTTC.

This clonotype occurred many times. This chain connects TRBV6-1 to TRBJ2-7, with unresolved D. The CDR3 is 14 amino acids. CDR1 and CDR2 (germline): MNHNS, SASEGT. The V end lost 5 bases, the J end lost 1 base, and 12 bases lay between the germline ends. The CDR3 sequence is CASSYPHQSYEQYF. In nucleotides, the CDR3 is TGTGCCAGCAGTTATCCCCACCAATCCTACGAGCAGTACTTC.

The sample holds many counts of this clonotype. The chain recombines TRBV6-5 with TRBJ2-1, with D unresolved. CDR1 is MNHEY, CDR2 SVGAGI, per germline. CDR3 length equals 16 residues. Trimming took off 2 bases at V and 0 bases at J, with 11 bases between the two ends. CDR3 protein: CASSYRSVGSYNEQFF. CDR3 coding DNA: TGTGCCAGCAGTTACAGGTCGGTAGGCTCCTACAATGAGCAGTTCTTC.

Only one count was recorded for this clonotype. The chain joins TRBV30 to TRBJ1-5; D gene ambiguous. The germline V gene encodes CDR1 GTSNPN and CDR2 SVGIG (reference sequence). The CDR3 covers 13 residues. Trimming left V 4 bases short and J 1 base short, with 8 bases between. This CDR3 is CAWTSGSNQPQHF. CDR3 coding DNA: TGTGCCTGGACCAGCGGGAGCAATCAGCCCCAGCATTTT.

The CDR3 loop is CASSLSTGVYGYTF. DNA for the CDR3: TGTGCCAGCAGTCTTTCGACAGGGGTCTATGGCTACACCTTC. The V gene is TRBV6-1, the J gene TRBJ1-2, with TRBD1 matching over 8 bases. This CDR3 region has 14 residues. V dropped 5 bases and J dropped 4; count of bases not matched to a gene: 6. Per the germline V gene, CDR1 is MNHNS and CDR2 is SASEGT.

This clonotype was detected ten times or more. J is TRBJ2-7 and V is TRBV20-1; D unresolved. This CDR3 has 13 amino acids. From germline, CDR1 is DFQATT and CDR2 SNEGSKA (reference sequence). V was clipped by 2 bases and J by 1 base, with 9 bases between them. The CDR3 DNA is TGCAGTGCTAGAAAGGACCCGTCCTACGAGCAGTACTTC. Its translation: CSARKDPSYEQYF.

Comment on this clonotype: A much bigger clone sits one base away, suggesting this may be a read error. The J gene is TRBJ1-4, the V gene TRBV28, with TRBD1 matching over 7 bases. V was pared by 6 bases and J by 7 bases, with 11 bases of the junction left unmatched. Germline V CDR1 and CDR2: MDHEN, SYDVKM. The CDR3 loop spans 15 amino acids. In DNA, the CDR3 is TGTGCCAGCAGAAGAATGGGACAGTGGAGTGAAAAACTGTTTTTT. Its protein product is CASRRMGQWSEKLFF.